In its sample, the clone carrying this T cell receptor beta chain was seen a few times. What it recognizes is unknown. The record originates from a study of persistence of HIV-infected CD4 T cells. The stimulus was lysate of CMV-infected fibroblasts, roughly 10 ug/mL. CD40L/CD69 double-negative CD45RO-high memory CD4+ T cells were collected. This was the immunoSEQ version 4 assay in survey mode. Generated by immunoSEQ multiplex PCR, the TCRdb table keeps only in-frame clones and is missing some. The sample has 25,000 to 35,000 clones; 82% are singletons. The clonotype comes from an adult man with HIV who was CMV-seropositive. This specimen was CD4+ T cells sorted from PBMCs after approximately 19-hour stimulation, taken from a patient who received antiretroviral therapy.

The CDR3, as DNA: TGTGCCAGCGCCTTTATGCGGAATGAGCAGTTCTTC. It is translated as CASAFMRNEQFF. The rearrangement joins TRBV28 to TRBJ2-1; D not certain. The CDR3 contains 12 residues. V lost 8 bases and J lost 7, with 12 bases in between. Germline CDR1 and CDR2: MDHEN and SYDVKM.